This T cell receptor beta chain was retrieved from a study of post-analysis software for immune sequencing data. Study conclusions and caveats: Patients showed TRBV5-6, TRBV5-1 and TRBV20-1 among 4 or 5 TRBV segments more frequent than in controls.

This clonotype appeared a few times. As yet, its antigen is unknown. In germline, CDR1 is MNHEY, CDR2 SVGEGT. V lost 8 bases to trimming and J lost 6 bases, with 17 bases between them. This CDR3 spans 14 amino acids. Unique molecular identifiers had been added to the TCR beta cDNA libraries. TCRdb recomputed calls from the PCR reads with MiXCR, one row per CDR3 protein. The sample contains fewer than 850,000 distinct CDR3 sequences, 25% to 30% of which appear only once. Sequenced: blood. This receptor was obtained from a girl between 10 and 17 years old with multiple sclerosis. The chain is built from TRBV6-2 or TRBV6-3 and TRBJ1-5; D might be TRBD1 (6 bases). In DNA, the CDR3 is TGTGCCAGCCAAGAGGGGGGATACAGTCAGCCCCAGCATTTT. Its translation is CASQEGGYSQPQHF.